These 4 T cell receptor beta chains originate from one sample sequenced in a study of T cells in Graves' hyperthyroidism and ophthalmopathy. RNA transcripts were the template for amplifying TCR beta CDR3 regions. Researchers ran a first-round RT-PCR on the TCR CDR3 using the HTBI primer set. TCRdb reprocessed the multiplex PCR reads with MiXCR, giving one entry per CDR3 protein. The data hold under 700,000 distinct CDR3 sequences, with 40% to 55% observed a single time. Specimen: peripheral blood or thyroid tissue (not recorded which). These TCRs come from a young woman with Graves' hyperthyroidism.

The chain employs TRBV10-3 and TRBJ1-1, with D unresolved. V was clipped by 5 bases and J by 0 bases, with 4 bases between them. Per germline, CDR1 ENHRY and CDR2 SYGVKD. This CDR3 has 12 amino acids. The CDR3 here is CAISYVNTEAFF. CDR3 nucleotide sequence: TGTGCCATCAGTTACGTGAACACTGAAGCTTTCTTT.

This rearrangement joins TRBV7-2 to TRBJ1-1, with D perhaps TRBD1 (5 bases). CDR1 is SGHTA and CDR2 is FQGNSA in the germline V gene. V shed 6 bases and J shed 11 bases, with 13 bases lying between them. The CDR3 has 11 amino acids. As DNA, the CDR3 is TGTGCCAGCAGTACCCAGGGTGGGGCTTTCTTT. Encoded protein: CASSTQGGAFF.

The chain links TRBV29-1 to TRBJ2-1, with 9 bases fitting TRBD2. The V and J ends lost 6 bases and 2 bases, in that order; junction bases with no gene match: 5. The germline V gene has CDR1 SQVTM and CDR2 ANQGSEA. The CDR3 contains 14 residues. CDR3 loop: CSVETSGTYNEQFF. The CDR3 DNA follows: TGCAGCGTCGAGACTAGCGGTACCTACAATGAGCAGTTCTTC.

The count of this clonotype is one. The rearrangement links TRBV10-3 to TRBJ1-6; 7 bases match TRBD1. CDR1 and CDR2 from the germline V gene are ENHRY and SYGVKD. The J segment lost 10 bases and the V segment lost 2 bases, leaving 2 bases of the junction unmatched. The CDR3 covers 13 residues. CDR3 DNA: TGTGCCATCAGTGAGGAAGGGGGCTCACCCCTCCACTTT. This encodes CAISEEGGSPLHF.